A selection of T cell receptor beta chains follows, all from one sample in a study of blood T cell repertoires in COVID-19. Assay used: immunoSEQ multiplex PCR; TCRdb lists only in-frame clones, some missing. The data contain about 160,000 clones, 81% of them singletons. Sequencing used PBMCs or T cells enriched from blood (not recorded which). The receptors were gathered from a woman in her 40s with acute COVID-19. The CDR3 runs from the conserved cysteine through the conserved F or W. A D gene is named only where the DNA matches it firmly. Only some rows state a clone size, as once, few, many or a class for expanded clones.

J gene: TRBJ2-3
V gene: TRBV2
clone size: -
D gene: TRBD2
CDR3 DNA: TGTGCCAGCGGGACCGGGACTAGCGGTACGCAGTATTTT
CDR3 protein: CASGTGTSGTQYF

J gene: TRBJ2-2
V gene: TRBV3-1/TRBV3-2
clone size: -
D gene: -
CDR3 DNA: TGTGCCAGCAGCCAGCAGGGAAGGGGCACCGGGGAGCTGTTTTTT
CDR3 protein: CASSQQGRGTGELFF

J gene: TRBJ1-1
V gene: TRBV6-2/TRBV6-3
clone size: -
D gene: TRBD1
CDR3 DNA: TGTGCCAGCAGTCCGACAGGGATTACAACCGCTGAAGCTTTCTTT
CDR3 protein: CASSPTGITTAEAFF

J gene: TRBJ2-1
V gene: TRBV7-9
clone size: -
D gene: TRBD1
CDR3 DNA: TGTGCCAGCAGCACAAAGGGGGCGGGTAATGAGCAGTTCTTC
CDR3 protein: CASSTKGAGNEQFF

J gene: TRBJ2-2
V gene: TRBV27
clone size: -
D gene: -
CDR3 DNA: TGTGCCAGCAGTTCTCAGGGACTCTCCCCCGGGGAGCTGTTTTTT
CDR3 protein: CASSSQGLSPGELFF

J gene: TRBJ2-3
V gene: TRBV5-4
clone size: -
D gene: TRBD1
CDR3 DNA: TGTGCCAGCAGCCTAGGACAGGCCAGCACAGATACGCAGTATTTT
CDR3 protein: CASSLGQASTDTQYF

J gene: TRBJ1-6
V gene: TRBV10-3
clone size: once
D gene: TRBD1
CDR3 DNA: TGTGCCATCGCGACAGGGGAATATAATTCACCCCTCCACTTT
CDR3 protein: CAIATGEYNSPLHF

J gene: TRBJ2-4
V gene: TRBV3-1/TRBV3-2
clone size: -
D gene: TRBD2
CDR3 DNA: TGTGCCAGCAGCCAAGATCGGGGGGTCGGAAACATTCAGTACTTC
CDR3 protein: CASSQDRGVGNIQYF

J gene: TRBJ1-5
V gene: TRBV2
clone size: -
D gene: TRBD1
CDR3 DNA: TGTGCCAGCAGTGAAGTACAGGGGGCGAATCAGCCCCAGCATTTT
CDR3 protein: CASSEVQGANQPQHF

J gene: TRBJ1-2
V gene: TRBV5-6
clone size: -
D gene: TRBD1
CDR3 DNA: TGTGCCAGCAGCTCTTCAGGGGGGAGGACCCATGGCTACACCTTC
CDR3 protein: CASSSSGGRTHGYTF

J gene: TRBJ2-1
V gene: TRBV24-1
clone size: few
D gene: TRBD2
CDR3 DNA: TGTGCCACCAGTGAACACGGGACTAGCGGATACAATGAGCAGTTCTTC
CDR3 protein: CATSEHGTSGYNEQFF

J gene: TRBJ2-2
V gene: TRBV19
clone size: -
D gene: -
CDR3 DNA: TGTGCCAGTTCGGAAGCGGGCGCTACTGGGGAGCTGTTTTTT
CDR3 protein: CASSEAGATGELFF

J gene: TRBJ1-2
V gene: TRBV29-1
clone size: -
D gene: -
CDR3 DNA: TGCAGCGTTGATGAGGGAGGGGGTGGCTACACCTTC
CDR3 protein: CSVDEGGGGYTF

J gene: TRBJ2-2
V gene: TRBV19
clone size: few
D gene: TRBD2
CDR3 DNA: TGTGCCAGTAGTGGGGCTAGCGGCCGGGAGCTGTTTTTT
CDR3 protein: CASSGASGRELFF

J gene: TRBJ2-5
V gene: TRBV12-3/TRBV12-4
clone size: -
D gene: -
CDR3 DNA: TGTGCCAGCAGTTTCGTCGAAGAGACCCAGTACTTC
CDR3 protein: CASSFVEETQYF

J gene: TRBJ2-3
V gene: TRBV7-3
clone size: -
D gene: -
CDR3 DNA: TGTGCCAGCAGCTTCAGGGCTAGCACAGATACGCAGTATTTT
CDR3 protein: CASSFRASTDTQYF

J gene: TRBJ2-7
V gene: TRBV4-1
clone size: -
D gene: TRBD1
CDR3 DNA: TGCGCCAGCAGCCAAGGACAGGGGGCCTCCTCCTACGAGCAGTACTTC
CDR3 protein: CASSQGQGASSYEQYF

J gene: TRBJ1-1
V gene: TRBV7-3
clone size: -
D gene: -
CDR3 DNA: TGTGCCAGCAGCTCGCAGGGGATTGACACTGAAGCTTTCTTT
CDR3 protein: CASSSQGIDTEAFF

J gene: TRBJ2-1
V gene: TRBV27
clone size: -
D gene: TRBD2
CDR3 DNA: TGTGCCAGCAGTTTTCTCCAGACTAGCGGGAGGTCGGGATCCTACAATGAGCAGTTCTTC
CDR3 protein: CASSFLQTSGRSGSYNEQFF

J gene: TRBJ2-1
V gene: TRBV2
clone size: -
D gene: TRBD2
CDR3 DNA: TGTGCCAGCAGTGAAGGCGGGAGGGGGAATAATGAGCAGTTCTTC
CDR3 protein: CASSEGGRGNNEQFF

J gene: TRBJ2-3
V gene: TRBV2
clone size: many
D gene: TRBD2
CDR3 DNA: TGTGCCAGCAGTGAAGCGGGAGGGCTTACAGATACGCAGTATTTT
CDR3 protein: CASSEAGGLTDTQYF

J gene: TRBJ2-7
V gene: TRBV5-1
clone size: few
D gene: TRBD2
CDR3 DNA: TGCGCCAGCAGCCCACTAGCGGGAGTGGGCGAGCAGTACTTC
CDR3 protein: CASSPLAGVGEQYF

J gene: TRBJ2-3
V gene: TRBV3-1/TRBV3-2
clone size: -
D gene: TRBD2
CDR3 DNA: TGTGCCAGCAGCCAAGAACGAGCGGGAGGTACAGATACGCAGTATTTT
CDR3 protein: CASSQERAGGTDTQYF

J gene: TRBJ2-1
V gene: TRBV7-9
clone size: -
D gene: TRBD2
CDR3 DNA: TGTGCCAGCAGCTTGACTAGCGGGAAGTACAATGAGCAGTTCTTC
CDR3 protein: CASSLTSGKYNEQFF

J gene: TRBJ2-2
V gene: TRBV2
clone size: -
D gene: TRBD1
CDR3 DNA: TGTGCCAGTCTAAAAGACAGGGGTACCGGGGAGCTGTTTTTT
CDR3 protein: CASLKDRGTGELFF

J gene: TRBJ2-3
V gene: TRBV7-9
clone size: -
D gene: TRBD2
CDR3 DNA: TGTGCCAGCAGCTTCAGGGCGGGAGGCCGAGGAGATACGCAGTATTTT
CDR3 protein: CASSFRAGGRGDTQYF